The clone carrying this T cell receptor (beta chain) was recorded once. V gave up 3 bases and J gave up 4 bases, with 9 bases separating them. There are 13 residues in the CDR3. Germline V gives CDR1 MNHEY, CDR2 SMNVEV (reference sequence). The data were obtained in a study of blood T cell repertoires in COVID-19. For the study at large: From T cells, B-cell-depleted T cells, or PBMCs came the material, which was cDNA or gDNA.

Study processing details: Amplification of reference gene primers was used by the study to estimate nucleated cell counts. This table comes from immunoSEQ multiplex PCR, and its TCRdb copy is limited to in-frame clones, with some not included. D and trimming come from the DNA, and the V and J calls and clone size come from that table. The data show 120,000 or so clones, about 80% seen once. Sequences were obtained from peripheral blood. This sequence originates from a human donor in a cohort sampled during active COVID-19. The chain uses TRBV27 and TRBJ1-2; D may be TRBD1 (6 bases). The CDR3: CASSFLQGYGYTF. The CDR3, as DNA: TGTGCCAGCAGTTTCTTACAGGGCTATGGCTACACCTTC.